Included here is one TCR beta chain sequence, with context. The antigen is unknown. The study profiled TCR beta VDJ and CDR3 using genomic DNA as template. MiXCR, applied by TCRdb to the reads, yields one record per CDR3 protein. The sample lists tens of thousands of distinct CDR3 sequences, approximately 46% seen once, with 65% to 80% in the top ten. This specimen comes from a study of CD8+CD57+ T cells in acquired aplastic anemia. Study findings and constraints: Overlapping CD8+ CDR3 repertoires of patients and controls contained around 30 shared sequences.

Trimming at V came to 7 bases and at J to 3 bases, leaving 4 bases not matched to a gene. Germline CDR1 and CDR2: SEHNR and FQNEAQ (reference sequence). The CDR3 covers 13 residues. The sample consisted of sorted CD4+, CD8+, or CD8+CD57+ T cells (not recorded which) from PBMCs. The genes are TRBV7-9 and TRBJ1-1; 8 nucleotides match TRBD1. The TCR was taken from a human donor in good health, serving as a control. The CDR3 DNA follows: TGTGCCAGCACCAGGGGGCCGTACACTGAAGCTTTCTTT. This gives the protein CASTRGPYTEAFF.